Included here is one T cell receptor (beta chain) sequence, with context. Unique molecular identifiers were incorporated into the prepared TCRbeta library. TCRdb independently ran MiXCR on the PCR reads; one entry per CDR3 protein. The sample holds nearly 550,000 distinct CDR3 sequences; around 16% are singletons and the top ten take 3.3%. The record originates from a study of T-cell reconstitution after alpha-beta-depleted transplantation in children. CDR1 and CDR2 (germline): SGHKS, YYEKEE (reference sequence). The junction had 7 bases not matched to a gene; V was cut back by 4 bases and J by 8 bases. The CDR3 has 14 amino acids.

This TCR derives from a human donor who donated a stem cell graft to a child with acute lymphoblastic leukemia. The chain carries TRBV5-5 and TRBJ1-1; 11 bases map to TRBD1. Sequenced here: PBMCs from the stem cell graft donor, sampled from the stem cell graft. The CDR3 protein is CASSLEGQGEEAFF. In DNA form, the CDR3 reads TGTGCCAGCAGCCTCGAGGGACAGGGGGAGGAAGCTTTCTTT. The whole variable domain, filled in from reference TRBV5-5 and TRBJ1-1, reads DAGVTQSPTHLIKTRGQQVTLRCSPISGHKSVSWYQQVLGQGPQFIFQYYEKEERGRGNFPDRFSARQFPNYSSELNVNALLLGDSALYLCASSLEGQGEEAFFGQGTRLTVV.